What follows is one T cell receptor beta chain and its context. The antigen is unknown. The assay was immunoSEQ multiplex PCR, and TCRdb's table has in-frame clones only and misses some. Here the sample spans fewer than 120,000 clones, 85% to 95% being singletons. Germline CDR1 is MDHEN and CDR2 is SYDVKM. The CDR3 is made up of 15 amino acids. J gave up 8 bases and V 8 bases, and 13 bases lay outside the gene matches. The data belong to a study of T cell responses to AZD1222 COVID-19 vaccine. Study background: Second-dose groups at about 4 or about 12 weeks were pooled. Study-wide findings and caveats: Regions left unmutated in variants are reportedly the target of nearly half of spike-specific TCRs. There were mostly white British donors and more females than males, and clonal diversity was possibly underestimated.

The clonotype comes from an adult in good health. This chain joins TRBV28 and TRBJ2-1, with 9 bases identical to TRBD2. Here the sequenced sample was peripheral blood, taken on day 0 of AZD1222 vaccination. The CDR3 reads CASGAGTSIGDEQFF. Here the CDR3 DNA reads TGTGCCAGCGGGGCGGGGACTAGCATCGGGGATGAGCAGTTCTTC.